A selection of T cell receptor beta chains follows, all from one sample in a study of blood T cell repertoires in COVID-19. Some clones are missing from TCRdb's copy, which holds only in-frame ones; the method was immunoSEQ multiplex PCR. Counted here are a few hundred thousand clones, 88% occurring once; the ten biggest clones make up approximately 2%. Sequencing was done on a sample of PBMCs or T cells enriched from blood (not recorded which). These receptors were collected from a woman in her sixties in a cohort exposed to, infected with or recovered from COVID-19 (not recorded which). CDR3s include the opening cysteine and the closing phenylalanine or tryptophan. The D gene is left open where the match is weak. Clone size is shown for a subset of rows, as once, few, many or a class of expanded clone.

D gene: TRBD2
V gene: TRBV30
J gene: TRBJ2-7
clone size: -
CDR3 protein: CAWNSGRASVEQYF
CDR3 DNA: TGTGCCTGGAATAGCGGGAGGGCCTCGGTCGAGCAGTACTTC

D gene: -
V gene: TRBV5-4
J gene: TRBJ1-6
clone size: -
CDR3 protein: CASSLVGAGVDSPLHF
CDR3 DNA: TGTGCCAGCAGCTTGGTAGGGGCAGGGGTTGATTCACCCCTCCACTTT

D gene: -
V gene: TRBV21-1
J gene: TRBJ1-2
clone size: -
CDR3 protein: CASSKKEKQGARGYGYTF
CDR3 DNA: TGTGCCAGCAGCAAAAAGGAGAAACAGGGGGCGCGAGGCTATGGCTACACCTTC

D gene: TRBD1
V gene: TRBV6-5
J gene: TRBJ2-7
clone size: -
CDR3 protein: CASSYRDRSSYEQYF
CDR3 DNA: TGTGCCAGCAGTTACAGGGACAGGTCCTCCTACGAGCAGTACTTC

D gene: -
V gene: TRBV5-8
J gene: TRBJ2-1
clone size: -
CDR3 protein: CASSYYFLYNEQFF
CDR3 DNA: TGTGCCAGCAGCTATTACTTCCTATACAATGAGCAGTTCTTC

D gene: -
V gene: TRBV7-2
J gene: TRBJ2-5
clone size: -
CDR3 protein: CASSLVGQGGETQYF
CDR3 DNA: TGTGCCAGCAGCTTAGTAGGGCAGGGAGGAGAGACCCAGTACTTC

D gene: TRBD2
V gene: TRBV7-2
J gene: TRBJ2-1
clone size: -
CDR3 protein: CASSTWTSGILDEQFF
CDR3 DNA: TGTGCCAGCAGCACCTGGACTAGCGGGATTCTGGATGAGCAGTTCTTC

D gene: TRBD1
V gene: TRBV6-1
J gene: TRBJ1-2
clone size: -
CDR3 protein: CASSEWGTGTQNYGYTF
CDR3 DNA: TGTGCCAGCAGTGAGTGGGGGACAGGGACTCAAAACTATGGCTACACCTTC

D gene: -
V gene: TRBV2
J gene: TRBJ2-5
clone size: -
CDR3 protein: CASRLDSVYQETQYF
CDR3 DNA: TGTGCCAGCAGGTTAGACAGTGTGTACCAAGAGACCCAGTACTTC

D gene: -
V gene: TRBV10-3
J gene: TRBJ1-5
clone size: -
CDR3 protein: CAISEGGVPERQPQHF
CDR3 DNA: TGTGCCATCAGTGAGGGAGGAGTGCCAGAGCGTCAGCCCCAGCATTTT

D gene: TRBD1
V gene: TRBV30
J gene: TRBJ1-6
clone size: -
CDR3 protein: CAWSAGTGGGSPLHF
CDR3 DNA: TGTGCCTGGAGTGCCGGGACAGGGGGAGGGTCACCCCTCCACTTT

D gene: -
V gene: TRBV20-1
J gene: TRBJ2-1
clone size: -
CDR3 protein: CSASVEPGNEQFF
CDR3 DNA: TGCAGTGCTAGTGTAGAGCCGGGCAATGAGCAGTTCTTC

D gene: -
V gene: TRBV5-5
J gene: TRBJ1-4
clone size: -
CDR3 protein: CASSFQGTNEKLFF
CDR3 DNA: TGTGCCAGCAGCTTCCAGGGGACTAATGAAAAACTGTTTTTT

D gene: TRBD2
V gene: TRBV5-4
J gene: TRBJ2-7
clone size: -
CDR3 protein: CASSVGLAVSYEQYF
CDR3 DNA: TGTGCCAGCAGCGTGGGACTAGCGGTCTCCTACGAGCAGTACTTC

D gene: -
V gene: TRBV7-2
J gene: TRBJ2-7
clone size: -
CDR3 protein: CASSLLSGGSYEQYF
CDR3 DNA: TGTGCCAGCAGCTTACTTAGCGGAGGGAGCTACGAGCAGTACTTC

D gene: TRBD2
V gene: TRBV7-7
J gene: TRBJ2-5
clone size: -
CDR3 protein: CASSLAGLRETQYF
CDR3 DNA: TGTGCTAGCAGCTTAGCGGGCCTAAGGGAGACCCAGTACTTC

D gene: TRBD2
V gene: TRBV13
J gene: TRBJ2-1
clone size: -
CDR3 protein: CASSQLAGGSNEQFF
CDR3 DNA: TGTGCCAGCAGCCAACTAGCGGGAGGAAGCAATGAGCAGTTCTTC

D gene: -
V gene: TRBV28
J gene: TRBJ1-6
clone size: -
CDR3 protein: CASSFGDWGYNSPLHF
CDR3 DNA: TGTGCCAGCAGTTTCGGGGACTGGGGTTATAATTCACCCCTCCACTTT

D gene: TRBD2
V gene: TRBV7-3
J gene: TRBJ2-5
clone size: -
CDR3 protein: CASSPSGTSSETQYF
CDR3 DNA: TGTGCCAGCAGCCCCAGCGGGACTAGCAGTGAGACCCAGTACTTC

D gene: TRBD1
V gene: TRBV29-1
J gene: TRBJ2-1
clone size: -
CDR3 protein: CSVTTRTGRNEQFF
CDR3 DNA: TGCAGCGTGACTACCCGGACAGGGAGGAATGAGCAGTTCTTC

D gene: TRBD1
V gene: TRBV18
J gene: TRBJ2-1
clone size: -
CDR3 protein: CASSPIAGQGYTEQFF
CDR3 DNA: TGTGCCAGCTCTCCGATAGCTGGACAGGGCTATACTGAGCAGTTCTTC

D gene: TRBD1
V gene: TRBV6-5
J gene: TRBJ2-7
clone size: -
CDR3 protein: CASTRGTGMGSEQYF
CDR3 DNA: TGTGCCAGCACGCGGGGGACAGGGATGGGGAGCGAGCAGTACTTC

D gene: -
V gene: TRBV6-4
J gene: TRBJ2-1
clone size: -
CDR3 protein: CASSDSLGSGSYNEQFF
CDR3 DNA: TGTGCCAGCAGTGACTCGCTTGGTAGCGGCTCCTACAATGAGCAGTTCTTC

D gene: TRBD2
V gene: TRBV29-1
J gene: TRBJ2-2
clone size: -
CDR3 protein: CSAGRELGRELFF
CDR3 DNA: TGCAGCGCAGGGCGGGAGTTGGGCAGGGAGCTGTTTTTT

D gene: -
V gene: TRBV10-2
J gene: TRBJ2-7
clone size: -
CDR3 protein: CASSENRRYEQYF
CDR3 DNA: TGCGCCAGCAGTGAGAACAGGCGGTACGAGCAGTACTTC

D gene: TRBD1
V gene: TRBV19
J gene: TRBJ2-2
clone size: once
CDR3 protein: CASSRDREGTGELFF
CDR3 DNA: TGTGCCAGTAGTCGGGACAGGGAGGGGACCGGGGAGCTGTTTTTT

D gene: TRBD2
V gene: TRBV11-2
J gene: TRBJ2-1
clone size: -
CDR3 protein: CASSFGLAGSNEQFF
CDR3 DNA: TGTGCCAGCAGCTTCGGCCTAGCGGGTTCGAATGAGCAGTTCTTC

D gene: -
V gene: TRBV5-6
J gene: TRBJ1-4
clone size: -
CDR3 protein: CASSLRRREKLFF
CDR3 DNA: TGTGCCAGCAGCTTGAGGCGGCGGGAAAAACTGTTTTTT

D gene: TRBD2
V gene: TRBV24-1
J gene: TRBJ2-7
clone size: -
CDR3 protein: CATSDKSTSGSYEQYF
CDR3 DNA: TGTGCCACCAGTGACAAATCCACTAGCGGGAGTTACGAGCAGTACTTC

D gene: -
V gene: TRBV6-2/TRBV6-3
J gene: TRBJ2-7
clone size: -
CDR3 protein: CASSNGGQSYEQYF
CDR3 DNA: TGTGCCAGCAGTAACGGGGGGCAGTCCTACGAGCAGTACTTC

D gene: TRBD2
V gene: TRBV11-3
J gene: TRBJ2-1
clone size: -
CDR3 protein: CASSRLAGGHNEQFF
CDR3 DNA: TGTGCCAGCAGCCGTCTAGCGGGAGGTCACAATGAGCAGTTCTTC

D gene: TRBD1
V gene: TRBV6-1
J gene: TRBJ1-6
clone size: -
CDR3 protein: CASSEGPGGQYSPLHF
CDR3 DNA: TGTGCCAGCAGTGAAGGGCCAGGGGGCCAATATTCACCCCTCCACTTT

D gene: TRBD1
V gene: TRBV5-1
J gene: TRBJ1-4
clone size: -
CDR3 protein: CASSGTGDPNEKLFF
CDR3 DNA: TGCGCCAGCAGCGGGACAGGGGATCCTAATGAAAAACTGTTTTTT

D gene: -
V gene: TRBV13
J gene: TRBJ2-7
clone size: -
CDR3 protein: CASSPRGGLDEQYF
CDR3 DNA: TGTGCCAGCAGCCCTAGGGGGGGCCTGGACGAGCAGTACTTC

D gene: TRBD2
V gene: TRBV23-1
J gene: TRBJ2-1
clone size: -
CDR3 protein: CASSQSGLAGGLRAANEQFF
CDR3 DNA: TGCGCCAGCAGTCAATCGGGACTAGCGGGAGGGCTTAGGGCGGCTAATGAGCAGTTCTTC

D gene: -
V gene: TRBV5-1
J gene: TRBJ1-4
clone size: -
CDR3 protein: CASSSGGVGGEKLFF
CDR3 DNA: TGCGCCAGCAGCTCTGGAGGGGTCGGCGGTGAAAAACTGTTTTTT

D gene: TRBD1
V gene: TRBV19
J gene: TRBJ1-1
clone size: few
CDR3 protein: CASSPGTGFTEAFF
CDR3 DNA: TGTGCCAGTAGCCCTGGGACAGGGTTTACCGAAGCTTTCTTT

D gene: -
V gene: TRBV28
J gene: TRBJ1-1
clone size: -
CDR3 protein: CASRFTPRGMSTEAFF
CDR3 DNA: TGTGCCAGCAGATTTACCCCACGGGGGATGAGCACTGAAGCTTTCTTT

D gene: -
V gene: TRBV6-6
J gene: TRBJ2-5
clone size: -
CDR3 protein: CASSPRRGSQETQYF
CDR3 DNA: TGTGCCAGCAGTCCTCGTAGGGGATCCCAAGAGACCCAGTACTTC

D gene: TRBD1
V gene: TRBV11-2
J gene: TRBJ2-3
clone size: -
CDR3 protein: CASSPNRDRGYDTQYF
CDR3 DNA: TGTGCCAGCAGCCCTAACCGGGACAGGGGGTATGATACGCAGTATTTT

D gene: -
V gene: TRBV9
J gene: TRBJ1-1
clone size: -
CDR3 protein: CASSVAPVRTEAFF
CDR3 DNA: TGTGCCAGCAGCGTAGCTCCGGTCAGGACTGAAGCTTTCTTT

D gene: TRBD1
V gene: TRBV2
J gene: TRBJ1-5
clone size: -
CDR3 protein: CASTGDNQPQHF
CDR3 DNA: TGTGCCAGTACAGGGGATAATCAGCCCCAGCATTTT

D gene: -
V gene: TRBV19
J gene: TRBJ2-3
clone size: -
CDR3 protein: CASTRGPSTDTQYF
CDR3 DNA: TGTGCCAGTACCCGCGGCCCTAGCACAGATACGCAGTATTTT

D gene: -
V gene: TRBV10-2
J gene: TRBJ1-6
clone size: -
CDR3 protein: CASSDQWGSYNSPLHF
CDR3 DNA: TGCGCCAGCAGTGACCAGTGGGGCAGTTATAATTCACCCCTCCACTTT

D gene: TRBD1
V gene: TRBV28
J gene: TRBJ1-6
clone size: -
CDR3 protein: CASRGGTGRGSPLHF
CDR3 DNA: TGTGCCAGCAGGGGGGGGACAGGGAGAGGTTCACCCCTCCACTTT

D gene: TRBD1
V gene: TRBV15
J gene: TRBJ1-4
clone size: -
CDR3 protein: CATSRDLDRGPEKLFF
CDR3 DNA: TGTGCCACCAGCAGAGATCTGGACAGGGGACCGGAAAAACTGTTTTTT

D gene: TRBD1
V gene: TRBV19
J gene: TRBJ2-7
clone size: -
CDR3 protein: CASNRTGDVYEQYF
CDR3 DNA: TGTGCCAGTAATCGGACAGGGGATGTCTACGAGCAGTACTTC

D gene: -
V gene: TRBV28
J gene: TRBJ1-3
clone size: -
CDR3 protein: CASNAPRQGSGNTIYF
CDR3 DNA: TGTGCCAGCAACGCGCCCCGGCAGGGCTCCGGAAACACCATATATTTT

D gene: TRBD2
V gene: TRBV24-1
J gene: TRBJ2-3
clone size: -
CDR3 protein: CATRGAGGLDTQYF
CDR3 DNA: TGTGCCACCAGGGGAGCGGGAGGGTTAGATACGCAGTATTTT

D gene: TRBD2
V gene: TRBV7-8
J gene: TRBJ2-3
clone size: -
CDR3 protein: CASSSGLAGGAQYF
CDR3 DNA: TGTGCCAGCAGCTCCGGACTAGCGGGGGGGGCGCAGTATTTT

D gene: -
V gene: TRBV30
J gene: TRBJ1-1
clone size: -
CDR3 protein: CAWSRWSGVSNTEAFF
CDR3 DNA: TGTGCCTGGAGCCGATGGTCGGGGGTATCGAACACTGAAGCTTTCTTT